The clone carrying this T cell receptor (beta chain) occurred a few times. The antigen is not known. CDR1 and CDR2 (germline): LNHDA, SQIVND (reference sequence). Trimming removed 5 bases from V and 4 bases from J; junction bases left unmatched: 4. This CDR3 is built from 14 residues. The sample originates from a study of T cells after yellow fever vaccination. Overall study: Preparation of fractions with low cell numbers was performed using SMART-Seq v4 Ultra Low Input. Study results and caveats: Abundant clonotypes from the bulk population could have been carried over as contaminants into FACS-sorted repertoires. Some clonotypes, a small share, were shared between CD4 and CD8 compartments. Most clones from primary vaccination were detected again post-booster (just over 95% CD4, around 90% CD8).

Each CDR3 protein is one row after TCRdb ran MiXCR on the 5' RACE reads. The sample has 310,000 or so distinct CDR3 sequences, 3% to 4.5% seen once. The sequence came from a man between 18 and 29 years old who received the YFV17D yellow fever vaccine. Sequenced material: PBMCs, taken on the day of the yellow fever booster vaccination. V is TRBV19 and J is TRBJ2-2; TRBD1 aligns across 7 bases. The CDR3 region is CASSAGTATGELFF. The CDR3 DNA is TGTGCCAGTAGTGCCGGGACAGCCACCGGGGAGCTGTTTTTT.